This is a list of T cell receptor beta chains from one sample in a study of shared clonotypes between healthy human individuals. Data came from immunoSEQ multiplex PCR; TCRdb stores just in-frame clones and leaves some out. Of 2.3 million or so clones listed, more than 85% were seen once; the top ten hold 0.35% to 0.5%. The sample was naive CD4+ T cells from PBMCs. Every receptor here comes from a man younger than 30 in good health. Some clones in this sample may be carry-over from other donors' samples. Each CDR3 is given with its conserved first and last residue. The D gene is left open where the match is weak. Size is stated for part of the rows, as once, few or many counts, or as a class when the clone is expanded.

TRBD2,.,14,TRBV6-1,TRBJ2-7,TGTGCCAGCAGTGAAACTAGCGGCTCCTACGAGCAGTACTTC,CASSETSGSYEQYF
TRBD1,once,14,TRBV5-1,TRBJ1-1,TGCGCCAGCAGCTTGGGACAGGGGGGTTCTGAAGCTTTCTTT,CASSLGQGGSEAFF
TRBD1,.,15,TRBV7-9,TRBJ1-1,TGTGCCAGCAGGCCGGGACAGGGGTTGAACACTGAAGCTTTCTTT,CASRPGQGLNTEAFF
.,.,11,TRBV15,TRBJ2-3,TGTGCCACCAGCAGAGGATTCACGCACGTTTTT,CATSRGFTHVF
.,once,16,TRBV18,TRBJ1-3,TGTGCCAGCTCACCACCGTCAAAGCCGAATGGAAACACCATATATTTT,CASSPPSKPNGNTIYF
.,.,13,TRBV5-1,TRBJ1-3,TGCGCCAGCAGCGCGGGAGGGGGAAACACCATATATTTT,CASSAGGGNTIYF
.,.,15,TRBV6-5,TRBJ2-7,TGTGCCAGCAGCCGAACGCGGGACGGCTCCTACGAGCAGTACTTC,CASSRTRDGSYEQYF
.,.,14,TRBV27,TRBJ1-3,TGTGCCAGCAGATCGTTGGGAGCTGGAAACACCATATATTTT,CASRSLGAGNTIYF
.,.,15,TRBV7-3,TRBJ2-3,TGTGCCAGCAGCTTACGACCCCATTATTTGGATACGCAGTATTTT,CASSLRPHYLDTQYF
.,.,17,TRBV7-9,TRBJ1-4,TGTGCCAGCAGCGTATACATCGGCGCGTCCCTTTATGAAAAACTGTTTTTT,CASSVYIGASLYEKLFF
.,.,16,TRBV7-3,TRBJ2-1,TGTGCCAGCAGCTTAACTGGTGGGTACGGAGACAATGAGCAGTTCTTC,CASSLTGGYGDNEQFF
TRBD2,once,15,TRBV7-3,TRBJ2-5,TGTGCCAGCAGCTTAAATCGGGGGGTCCAAGAGACCCAGTACTTC,CASSLNRGVQETQYF
.,.,14,TRBV6-1,TRBJ2-7,TGTGCCAGCAGTGTTCAGGGGCAATCCTACGAGCAGTACTTC,CASSVQGQSYEQYF
.,.,13,TRBV7-8,TRBJ2-1,TGTGCCAGCAGCTACGGGAGAGGGAATGAGCAGTTCTTC,CASSYGRGNEQFF
.,.,12,TRBV6-1,TRBJ1-2,TGTGCTGGGACGGTCAACGGAGACGGCTACACCTTC,CAGTVNGDGYTF
.,.,15,TRBV6-5,TRBJ2-7,TGTGCCAGCAGTTACGGGCAGGACTCCTCCTACGAGCAGTACTTC,CASSYGQDSSYEQYF
TRBD2,.,16,TRBV7-2,TRBJ2-3,TGTGCCAGCAGCCCTCCACGACTAGCGGACACAGATACGCAGTATTTT,CASSPPRLADTDTQYF
.,.,14,TRBV19,TRBJ1-5,TGTGCCAGTAGCCTCGACAGGATAATCGATCCCCAGCATTTT,CASSLDRIIDPQHF
.,.,13,TRBV28,TRBJ2-2,TGTGCCAGCAGTGTGGACAGCACCGGGGAGCTGTTTTTT,CASSVDSTGELFF
TRBD1,.,13,TRBV19,TRBJ2-5,TGTGCCAGTAACCGGGACAGGGGACAGACCCAGTACTTC,CASNRDRGQTQYF
TRBD2,.,15,TRBV6-5,TRBJ2-4,TGTGCCAGCAGACCCAGCGGGGCTTCCAAAAACATTCAGTACTTC,CASRPSGASKNIQYF
TRBD1,.,16,TRBV5-8,TRBJ2-5,TGTGCCAGCAGCGCAGGGCCGGACAGGGGGCAAGAGACCCAGTACTTC,CASSAGPDRGQETQYF
.,.,18,TRBV7-9,TRBJ2-1,TGTGCCAGCAGCTCCACCGGGACCTCCCAAAGCTCCTACAATGAGCAGTTCTTC,CASSSTGTSQSSYNEQFF